This TCR beta chain was sequenced in a study of blood T cell repertoires in COVID-19. Background on the study: Acute and convalescent COVID-19 specimens originated in the United States, Italy and Spain.

The germline V gene encodes CDR1 SGDLS and CDR2 YYNGEE. The CDR3 consists of 15 residues. Trimming removed 4 bases from V and 2 bases from J, with 13 bases in between. Under the authors' procedure: It was from reference gene primer amplification that nucleated cell counts were estimated. Some clones are missing from TCRdb's copy, which holds only in-frame ones; the method was immunoSEQ multiplex PCR. V, J and clone size were drawn from that table, and D and trimming were deduced from the DNA. The data show about 130,000 clones, 75% to 85% seen once. The V gene is TRBV9, the J gene TRBJ2-1, with D possibly matching TRBD2 (7 bases). This TCR derives from an elderly man with acute or convalescent COVID-19. Sequencing used peripheral blood. The CDR3: CASSKRGGPYNEQFF. Here the CDR3 DNA reads TGTGCCAGCAGCAAGAGGGGGGGCCCCTACAATGAGCAGTTCTTC.